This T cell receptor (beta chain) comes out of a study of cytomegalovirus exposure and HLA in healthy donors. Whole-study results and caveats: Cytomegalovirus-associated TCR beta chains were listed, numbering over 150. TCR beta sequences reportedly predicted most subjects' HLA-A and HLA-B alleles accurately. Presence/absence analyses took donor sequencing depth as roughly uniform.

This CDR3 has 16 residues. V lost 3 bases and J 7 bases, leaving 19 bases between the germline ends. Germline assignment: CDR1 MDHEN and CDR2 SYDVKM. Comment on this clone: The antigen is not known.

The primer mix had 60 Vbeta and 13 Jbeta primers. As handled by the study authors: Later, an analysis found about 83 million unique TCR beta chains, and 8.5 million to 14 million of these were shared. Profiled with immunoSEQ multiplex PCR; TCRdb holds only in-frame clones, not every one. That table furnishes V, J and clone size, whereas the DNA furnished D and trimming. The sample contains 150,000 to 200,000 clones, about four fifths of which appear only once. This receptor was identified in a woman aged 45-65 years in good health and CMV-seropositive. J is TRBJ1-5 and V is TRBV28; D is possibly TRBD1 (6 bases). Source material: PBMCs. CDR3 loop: CASSFWFRDKEQPQHF. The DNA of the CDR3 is TGTGCCAGCAGTTTCTGGTTTAGGGACAAAGAGCAGCCCCAGCATTTT.